This T cell receptor (beta chain) was observed in a study of OX40 agonist ivuxolimab in advanced cancers. As for the study in general: Ivuxolimab, an antibody acting as an agonist of OX40 (CD134), was used to treat patients. The diagnoses of dose-escalation patients were hepatocellular carcinoma, melanoma, renal cell or head and neck cancer. Partial response was recorded in three patients: one hepatocellular carcinoma and two cutaneous melanoma cases.

Profiling relied on immunoSEQ multiplex PCR, and the TCRdb table lists in-frame clones only, not all of them. Among more than 50,000 clones, roughly 90% were seen once, and the ten largest hold around 2%. The CDR3 consists of 15 residues. CDR1 is SGDLS and CDR2 is YYNGEE in the germline V gene. Deletions cut 6 bases from V and 5 bases from J, with 20 bases between. The sample consisted of CD4+ or CD8+ T cells sorted from blood, taken in a trial of the OX40 agonist ivuxolimab. The V call is TRBV9, the J call TRBJ2-5; D is perhaps TRBD1 (5 bases). The source of this sequence is an adult with an advanced solid tumor such as melanoma, head and neck, liver or kidney cancer. The CDR3 coding sequence is TGTGCCAGCAACCGAGAGAGTGGGGCGTGGGAGACCCAGTACTTC. Its translation: CASNRESGAWETQYF.